These 13 T cell receptor beta chains came from one sample sequenced in a study of T cells expressing NK-cell markers. TCRdb derives one entry per CDR3 protein from the 5' RACE reads, leaving out DNA. Here the sample table reports 200,000 to 300,000 distinct CDR3 sequences. The sequenced sample consisted of blood T cells: a sorted CD56 or NKG2C T cell subset, CD4+ or CD8+ T cells, or bulk PBMC T cells (not recorded which). These receptors originate from a woman aged 18 to 69 in good health.

This chain uses TRBV5-5 with TRBJ2-5. The germline V gene encodes CDR1 SGHKS and CDR2 YYEKEE (reference sequence). The CDR3 has 16 amino acids. The CDR3 spells CASSPWLTSGQETQYF.

V gene TRBV6-1 combines with J gene TRBJ2-3; the TCRdb D gene call, TRBD2, has no DNA to confirm it. Germline lookup yields CDR1 MNHNS and CDR2 SASEGT. CDR3 length: 15 residues. The CDR3 loop reads CASSLSGGSTDTQYF.

The chain links TRBV29-1 to TRBJ1-3; TCRdb proposes TRBD1, but this gene call is untestable without DNA. CDR1 is SQVTM and CDR2 is ANQGSEA in the germline V gene. The CDR3 has 13 residues. CDR3: CSVTDREGNTIYF.

The CDR3 sequence is CASSFGGSGPYEQYF. J is TRBJ2-7 and V is TRBV12-3 or TRBV12-4; TCRdb calls TRBD2, which cannot be checked without DNA. The CDR3 covers 15 residues.

This chain links TRBV12-3 or TRBV12-4 with TRBJ2-3. The CDR3 extends over 16 amino acids. This CDR3 reads CASSLDQTSGTDTQYF.

The chain is built from TRBV4-3 and TRBJ1-1; TCRdb picks TRBD1, but there is no DNA to check that call. Germline V gene lookup returns CDR1 LGHNA and CDR2 YSLEER. This CDR3 spans 13 amino acids. The CDR3 spells CASSQAGFTEAFF.

This chain links TRBV11-2 with TRBJ1-3; TCRdb's D call of TRBD1 is untestable without DNA. The CDR3 sequence is 15 residues long. The germline V gene encodes CDR1 SGHAT and CDR2 FQNNGV. CDR3 loop: CASSSRGVGGNTIYF.

The chain is built from TRBV7-2 and TRBJ1-6; the TRBD1 assignment by TCRdb is unverifiable without DNA. Looked up from germline, CDR1 is SGHTA and CDR2 is FQGNSA. The CDR3 loop spans 16 amino acids. CDR3 loop: CASSSIVDRGGSPLHF. The full variable domain, in which reference TRBV7-2 and TRBJ1-6 provide the parts outside the CDR3, is GAGVSQSPSNKVTEKGKDVELRCDPISGHTALYWYRQSLGQGLEFLIYFQGNSAPDKSGLPSDRFSAERTGGSVSTLTIQRTQQEDSAVYLCASSSIVDRGGSPLHFGNGTRLTVT.

CDR3: CASSMSLGTDTQYF. The chain is built from TRBV10-2 and TRBJ2-3. The CDR3 contains 14 residues. Germline V gene data show CDR1 as WSHSY and CDR2 as SAAADI.

The chain couples TRBV4-2 to TRBJ2-3; without DNA, the TCRdb call of TRBD2 cannot be checked. The germline gives CDR1 LGHNA, CDR2 YNFKEQ. The CDR3 is made up of 19 amino acids. The CDR3 spells CASSTGLAGGRFSADTQYF.

V gene TRBV14 combines with J gene TRBJ1-1; TCRdb's D gene call, TRBD1, goes unchecked for lack of DNA. CDR3 length: 14 residues. Germline CDR1 and CDR2: SGHDN and FVKESK. CDR3 sequence reads: CASSLGAGYTEAFF.

The chain uses TRBV20-1 and TRBJ1-1; checking the TCRdb D call of TRBD1 is not possible without DNA. The CDR3 is 13 residues long. CDR1 is DFQATT, CDR2 SNEGSKA, per germline (reference sequence). This chain's CDR3 is CSASEGGPAEAFF.

The chain carries TRBV7-2 and TRBJ1-5; absent DNA, TCRdb's TRBD1 call cannot be checked. The CDR3 consists of 14 residues. The germline V gene has CDR1 SGHTA and CDR2 FQGNSA. CDR3 protein: CASSRDRQNQPQHF.